What follows are 21 T cell receptor beta chains derived from one specimen sequenced in a study of beta chain features in type 1 diabetes. The whole isolated RNA underwent reverse transcription, so sequencing captured expressed TCRB transcripts. Clones were sequenced by immunoSEQ multiplex PCR, and TCRdb holds only the in-frame ones, with some missing. The sample holds around 150,000 clones; 6.9% are singletons and the top ten take approximately 1.5%. The sample was central memory CD4+ T cells from blood. The receptors here all came from a woman aged 25 to 39 in good health.

This clone has at least ten counts. The chain combines TRBV30 with TRBJ2-1, with 9 bases matching TRBD2. The CDR3 loop spans 17 amino acids. V lost 0 bases to trimming and J lost 0 bases; unmatched junction nucleotides: 6. Germline CDR1 and CDR2: GTSNPN and SVGIG (reference sequence). The CDR3 sequence: CAWSVGAGGSSYNEQFF. CDR3 sequence (DNA): TGTGCCTGGAGTGTAGGTGCGGGAGGGAGCTCCTACAATGAGCAGTTCTTC.

In its sample, this clone was seen a few times. The chain employs TRBV6-5 and TRBJ2-7; D is perhaps TRBD2 (5 bases). Trimming took off 7 bases at V and 4 bases at J, with 14 bases between the two ends. This CDR3 comprises 13 residues. CDR1 MNHEY and CDR2 SVGAGI come from the germline V gene. CDR3 protein: CASKIEGSYEQYF. Here the CDR3 DNA reads TGTGCCAGCAAAATAGAAGGGAGTTACGAGCAGTACTTC.

This clone has more than one count but fewer than ten. This chain uses TRBV7-3 with TRBJ2-3, with 8 bases fitting TRBD2. V was pared by 4 bases and J by 2 bases, with 5 bases of the junction left unmatched. Germline V gene sequence: CDR1 SGHTA, CDR2 FQGTGA. The CDR3 has 15 amino acids. The CDR3 coding sequence is TGTGCCAGCAGCTCACTAGCGGAACCCACAGATACGCAGTATTTT. Amino acid sequence: CASSSLAEPTDTQYF.

This clone was found many times. The V and J genes are TRBV30 and TRBJ2-1; TRBD1 might be the D (5 bases). From germline, CDR1 is GTSNPN and CDR2 SVGIG (reference sequence). There are 13 residues in the CDR3. The ends were cut back, 7 bases at V and 0 bases at J, with 10 bases in the middle. The CDR3 sequence: CAFDRSSYNEQFF. The CDR3 bases are TGTGCCTTTGACAGATCCTCCTACAATGAGCAGTTCTTC.

The chain uses TRBV11-3 and TRBJ2-5; tentatively, D is TRBD2 (6 bases). The V and J ends lost 3 bases and 5 bases respectively, with 10 bases between them. The CDR3 consists of 13 residues. Germline CDR1 reads SGHNT; CDR2 reads YENEEA. The chain's CDR3 is CASSFTSWETQYF. DNA for the CDR3: TGTGCCAGCAGCTTCACTAGCTGGGAGACCCAGTACTTC.

Ten or more counts support this clone. The same CDR3 is also encoded by other DNA sequences in this sample. The chain joins TRBV4-3 to TRBJ2-7; D possibly corresponds to TRBD1 (6 bases). The CDR3 is 14 amino acids. Germline V gene data show CDR1 as LGHNA and CDR2 as YSLEER. V was shortened by 0 bases and J by 4 bases, with 10 bases between the two germline ends. The CDR3 loop reads CASSQEYREYEQYF. The CDR3 DNA sequence: TGCGCCAGCAGCCAAGAATACAGGGAATACGAGCAGTACTTC.

This clone has more than one count but fewer than ten. The chain links TRBV28 to TRBJ2-1; 11 positions match TRBD1. Germline CDR1 reads MDHEN; CDR2 reads SYDVKM. The ends lost 5 bases at V and 6 bases at J; junction bases unmatched: 9. This CDR3 contains 16 residues. CDR3 loop: CASSSPPGTGGNEQFF. The DNA for the CDR3 is TGTGCCAGCAGTAGTCCCCCCGGGACAGGGGGCAATGAGCAGTTCTTC.

There are a few counts of this clone. The chain combines TRBV30 with TRBJ1-5; 7 nucleotides align to TRBD1. The CDR3 is made up of 15 amino acids. V was pared by 4 bases and J by 3 bases, with 9 bases of the junction left unmatched. From germline, CDR1 is GTSNPN and CDR2 SVGIG (reference sequence). CDR3 nucleotides: TGTGCCTGGAACAGCGGGCAGGGGGACAATCAGCCCCAGCATTTT. This sequence encodes CAWNSGQGDNQPQHF.

Comment on this clone: This sample also contains other DNA sequences that code for the same CDR3. The rearrangement joins TRBV7-2 to TRBJ2-3, with D unresolved. From germline, CDR1 is SGHTA and CDR2 FQGNSA. The CDR3 extends over 14 amino acids. Between the trimmed V and J ends, which lost 1 base and 2 bases, there was a span of 7 bases. The CDR3 reads CASSLGLATDTQYF. DNA for the CDR3: TGTGCCAGCAGCTTAGGCCTGGCCACAGATACGCAGTATTTT.

This clone was observed a few times. The rearrangement uses TRBV19 and TRBJ1-2, with 7 bases identical to TRBD1. Germline CDR1 and CDR2: LNHDA and SQIVND (reference sequence). This CDR3 contains 12 residues. Losses at the gene ends were 11 bases for V and 8 bases for J; bases not matched to a gene: 11. CDR3 in DNA: TGTGCCTCCATGGGGGGACAGAACGGCTACACCTTC. It translates to CASMGGQNGYTF.

This chain links TRBV28 with TRBJ2-3; the match to TRBD2 covers 8 bases. Trimming removed 4 bases from V and 2 bases from J; junction bases left unmatched: 5. Germline lookup yields CDR1 MDHEN and CDR2 SYDVKM. This CDR3 is built from 15 residues. The CDR3 sequence: CASSSAGDNTDTQYF. The CDR3 DNA sequence: TGTGCCAGCAGTTCAGCGGGAGACAACACAGATACGCAGTATTTT. Looking up the rest from reference TRBV28 and TRBJ2-3 gives the full variable domain: DVKVTQSSRYLVKRTGEKVFLECVQDMDHENMFWYRQDPGLGLRLIYFSYDVKMKEKGDIPEGYSVSREKKERFSLILESASTNQTSMYLCASSSAGDNTDTQYFGPGTRLTVL.

A few counts support this clone. J is TRBJ1-5 and V is TRBV6-5; weak D call: TRBD1 (5 bases). Looked up from germline, CDR1 is MNHEY and CDR2 is SVGAGI. The CDR3 has 15 residues. Trimming shortened V by 5 bases and J by 2 bases, and 13 bases separated the two germline ends. CDR3 sequence (DNA): TGTGCCAGCAGTCCACGGGGGAGGGGCAATCAGCCCCAGCATTTT. Amino acids: CASSPRGRGNQPQHF.

V is TRBV5-4 and J is TRBJ2-3, with TRBD2 matching over 10 bases. This CDR3 is built from 19 residues. V gave up 0 bases and J gave up 0 bases; unmatched junction bases: 10. Germline lookup yields CDR1 SGHNT and CDR2 YYREEE (reference sequence). This CDR3 is CASSLVSPSGRLSTDTQYF. The CDR3 coding sequence is TGTGCCAGCAGCTTGGTTTCGCCTAGCGGGAGATTAAGCACAGATACGCAGTATTTT.

This clone was observed a handful of times. V is TRBV11-2 and J is TRBJ2-7, with 12 bases identical to TRBD2. The V segment lost 4 bases and the J segment 2 bases; nucleotides outside the gene matches: 0. Germline V gene data show CDR1 as SGHAT and CDR2 as FQNNGV. There are 14 residues in the CDR3. The CDR3 nucleotides read TGTGCCAGCAGCTGGACTAGCGGGACCTACGAGCAGTACTTC. Protein product: CASSWTSGTYEQYF.

The rearrangement joins TRBV7-3 to TRBJ2-1; D may be TRBD1 (6 bases). V dropped 5 bases and J dropped 10 bases, with 15 bases sitting between them. This CDR3 has 13 amino acids. In germline, CDR1 is SGHTA, CDR2 FQGTGA. The CDR3 sequence is CASSQGQGREQFF. Here the CDR3 DNA reads TGTGCCAGCAGCCAGGGGCAGGGTAGGGAGCAGTTCTTC.

In its sample, this clone was seen a few times. The chain recombines TRBV18 with TRBJ2-7; 9 nucleotides match TRBD1. CDR1 KGHSH and CDR2 LQKENI come from the germline V gene. The CDR3 runs 15 residues. With V trimmed by 6 bases and J by 2 bases, 8 bases remained unmatched. The DNA of the CDR3 is TGTGCCAGCTCGCAAGACAGGGGGGGGGCCTACGAGCAGTACTTC. Translated, it gives CASSQDRGGAYEQYF.

This clone occurred many times. The V and J genes are TRBV9 and TRBJ2-7; 11 bases align to TRBD2. The V segment lost 4 bases and the J segment 2 bases; nucleotides outside the gene matches: 8. From germline, CDR1 is SGDLS and CDR2 YYNGEE. This CDR3 region has 16 residues. CDR3 in DNA: TGTGCCAGCAGCCGATCCGGGACTAGCGGAACCTACGAGCAGTACTTC. It specifies CASSRSGTSGTYEQYF.

The chain combines TRBV11-2 with TRBJ1-5; 9 bases line up with TRBD1. J was trimmed by 5 bases and V by 5 bases; bases with no gene match: 7. The CDR3 is 15 amino acids. Germline-derived CDR1 and CDR2 are SGHAT and FQNNGV. CDR3 loop: CASSRTGEEDQPQHF. CDR3 coding DNA: TGTGCCAGCAGCCGGACAGGGGAGGAGGATCAGCCCCAGCATTTT.

The V gene is TRBV19, the J gene TRBJ2-1, with TRBD2 matching over 11 bases. The length of the CDR3 is 15 residues. Germline CDR1 and CDR2: LNHDA and SQIVND (reference sequence). The ends lost 4 bases at V and 7 bases at J; junction bases unmatched: 6. For the CDR3, the DNA is TGTGCCAGTAGTAAACTAGCGGGAGTGGTGAATGAGCAGTTCTTC. This codes for CASSKLAGVVNEQFF.

This chain joins TRBV28 and TRBJ1-1, with TRBD1 matching 7 bases. The V and J ends lost 11 bases and 2 bases, in that order; junction bases with no gene match: 11. Germline CDR1 reads MDHEN; CDR2 reads SYDVKM. The CDR3 is 14 amino acids. CDR3 residues: CASAAGQANTEAFF. CDR3 bases: TGTGCCTCAGCGGCTGGACAGGCCAACACTGAAGCTTTCTTT.

Remarks on this clone: An end of the junction differs from the germline gene, which may be a read error. The V gene is TRBV7-7, the J gene TRBJ2-2; possibly TRBD1 for D (5 bases). CDR1 is SSHAT, CDR2 FNYEAQ, per germline (reference sequence). The CDR3 is 16 residues long. The CDR3 DNA is TGTGCTAGCAGCTTGGGGCTTTCGATTTTCTCCGGGGAGCTGTTTTTT. Its protein product is CASSLGLSIFSGELFF.